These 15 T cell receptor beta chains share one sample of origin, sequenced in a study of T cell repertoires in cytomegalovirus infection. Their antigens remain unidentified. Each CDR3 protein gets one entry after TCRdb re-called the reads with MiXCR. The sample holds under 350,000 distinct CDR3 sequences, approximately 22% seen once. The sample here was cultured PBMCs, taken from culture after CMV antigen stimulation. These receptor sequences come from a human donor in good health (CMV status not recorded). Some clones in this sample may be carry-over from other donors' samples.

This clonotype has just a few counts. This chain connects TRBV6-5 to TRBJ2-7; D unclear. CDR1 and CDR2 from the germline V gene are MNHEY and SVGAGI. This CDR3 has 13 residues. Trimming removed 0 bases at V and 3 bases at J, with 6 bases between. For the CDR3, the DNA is TGTGCCAGCAGTTACTCGGGCAGCTACGAGCAGTACTTC. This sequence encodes CASSYSGSYEQYF.

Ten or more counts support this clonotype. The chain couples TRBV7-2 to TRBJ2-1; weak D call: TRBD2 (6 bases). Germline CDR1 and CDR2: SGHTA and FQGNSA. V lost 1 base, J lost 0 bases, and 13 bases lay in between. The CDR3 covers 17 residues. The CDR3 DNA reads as TGTGCCAGCAGCTTAGAACTAGCCGGAAACTCCTACAATGAGCAGTTCTTC. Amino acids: CASSLELAGNSYNEQFF. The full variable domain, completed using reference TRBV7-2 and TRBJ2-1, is GAGVSQSPSNKVTEKGKDVELRCDPISGHTALYWYRQSLGQGLEFLIYFQGNSAPDKSGLPSDRFSAERTGGSVSTLTIQRTQQEDSAVYLCASSLELAGNSYNEQFFGPGTRLTVL.

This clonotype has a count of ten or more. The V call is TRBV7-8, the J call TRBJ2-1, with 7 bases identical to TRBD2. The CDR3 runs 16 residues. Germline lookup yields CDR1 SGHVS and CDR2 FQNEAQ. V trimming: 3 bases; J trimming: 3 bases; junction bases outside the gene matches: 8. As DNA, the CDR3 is TGTGCCAGCAGCTTCCTAGCGGCCCAGGGCTACAATGAGCAGTTCTTC. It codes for CASSFLAAQGYNEQFF.

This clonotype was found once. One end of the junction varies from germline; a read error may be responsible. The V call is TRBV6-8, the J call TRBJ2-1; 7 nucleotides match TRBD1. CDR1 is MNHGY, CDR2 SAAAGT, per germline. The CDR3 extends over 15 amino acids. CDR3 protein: CASSYRDQGDNGQFF. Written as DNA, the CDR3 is TGTGCCAGCAGTTACAGGGACCAGGGGGACAATGGGCAGTTCTTC.

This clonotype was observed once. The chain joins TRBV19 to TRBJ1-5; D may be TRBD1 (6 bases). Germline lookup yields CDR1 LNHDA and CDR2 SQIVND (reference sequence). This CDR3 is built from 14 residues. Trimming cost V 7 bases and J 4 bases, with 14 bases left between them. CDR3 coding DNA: TGTGCCAGTACCCTGACAGGCTTTAATCAGCCCCAGCATTTT. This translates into CASTLTGFNQPQHF.

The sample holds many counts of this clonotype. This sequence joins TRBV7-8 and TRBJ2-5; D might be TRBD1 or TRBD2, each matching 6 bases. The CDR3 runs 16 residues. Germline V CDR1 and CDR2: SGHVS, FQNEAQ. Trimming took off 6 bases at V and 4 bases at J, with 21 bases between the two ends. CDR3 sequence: CASSRRRGAVSETQYF. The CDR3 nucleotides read TGTGCCAGCAGTCGACGAAGGGGGGCGGTGTCAGAGACCCAGTACTTC.

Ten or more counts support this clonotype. CDR3 loop: CASSRTAYEQYF. As DNA, the CDR3 is TGTGCCAGCAGCCGGACAGCATACGAGCAGTACTTC. V gene TRBV28 combines with J gene TRBJ2-7; D might be TRBD1 (6 bases). The CDR3 sequence is 12 residues long. CDR1 is MDHEN and CDR2 is SYDVKM in the germline V gene. Trimming took 6 bases from V and 4 from J, leaving 10 bases between them. The full variable domain, in which reference TRBV28 and TRBJ2-7 provide the parts outside the CDR3, is DVKVTQSSRYLVKRTGEKVFLECVQDMDHENMFWYRQDPGLGLRLIYFSYDVKMKEKGDIPEGYSVSREKKERFSLILESASTNQTSMYLCASSRTAYEQYFGPGTRLTVT.

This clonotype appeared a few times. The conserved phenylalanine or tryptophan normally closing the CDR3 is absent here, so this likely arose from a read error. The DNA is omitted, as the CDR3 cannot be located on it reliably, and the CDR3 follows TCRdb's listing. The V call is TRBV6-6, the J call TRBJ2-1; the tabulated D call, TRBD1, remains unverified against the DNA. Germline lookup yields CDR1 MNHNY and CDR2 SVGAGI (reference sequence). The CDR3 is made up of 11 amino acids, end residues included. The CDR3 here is CASGWTPLHFL.

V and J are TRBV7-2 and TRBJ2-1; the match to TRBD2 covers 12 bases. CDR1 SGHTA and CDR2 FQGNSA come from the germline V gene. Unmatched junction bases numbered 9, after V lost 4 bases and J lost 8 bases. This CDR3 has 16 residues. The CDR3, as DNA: TGTGCCAGCAGCTCACATAGACTAGCGGGAGATTATGAGCAGTTCTTC. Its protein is CASSSHRLAGDYEQFF.

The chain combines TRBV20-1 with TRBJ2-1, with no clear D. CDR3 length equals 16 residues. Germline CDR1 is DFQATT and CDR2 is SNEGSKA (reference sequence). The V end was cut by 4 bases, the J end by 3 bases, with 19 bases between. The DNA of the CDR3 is TGCAGTGCTACAACCGTGGGGTTAAGTGGCTACAATGAGCAGTTCTTC. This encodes CSATTVGLSGYNEQFF.

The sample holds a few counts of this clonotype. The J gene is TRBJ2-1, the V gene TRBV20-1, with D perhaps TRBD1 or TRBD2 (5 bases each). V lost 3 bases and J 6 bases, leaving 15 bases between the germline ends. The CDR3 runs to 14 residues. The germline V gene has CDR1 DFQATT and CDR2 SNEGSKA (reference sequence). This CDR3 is CSARRAQGSNEQFF. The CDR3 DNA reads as TGCAGTGCTAGGCGGGCGCAGGGAAGCAATGAGCAGTTCTTC.

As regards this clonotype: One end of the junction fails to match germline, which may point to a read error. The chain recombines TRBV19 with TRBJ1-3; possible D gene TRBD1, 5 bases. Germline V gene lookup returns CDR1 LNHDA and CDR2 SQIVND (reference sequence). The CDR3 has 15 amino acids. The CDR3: CASSVDSFSGNTIYF. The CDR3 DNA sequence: TGTGCCAGTAGTGTAGACAGTTTCTCTGGAAACACCATATATTTT.

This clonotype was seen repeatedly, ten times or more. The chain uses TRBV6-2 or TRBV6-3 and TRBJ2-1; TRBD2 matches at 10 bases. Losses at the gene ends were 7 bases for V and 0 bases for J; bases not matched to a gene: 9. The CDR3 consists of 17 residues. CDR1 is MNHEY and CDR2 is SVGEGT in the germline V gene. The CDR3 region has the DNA TGTGCCAGCACTAGCCGGACTAGCGGAGGCTCCTACAATGAGCAGTTCTTC. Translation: CASTSRTSGGSYNEQFF.

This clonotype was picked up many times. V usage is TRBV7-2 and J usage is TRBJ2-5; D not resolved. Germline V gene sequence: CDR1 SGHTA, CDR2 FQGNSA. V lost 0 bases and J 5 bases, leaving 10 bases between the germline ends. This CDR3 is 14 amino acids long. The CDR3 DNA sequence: TGTGCCAGCAGCTTAGCGCTAATTCCGGAGACCCAGTACTTC. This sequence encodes CASSLALIPETQYF. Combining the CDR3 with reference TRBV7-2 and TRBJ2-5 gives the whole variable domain GAGVSQSPSNKVTEKGKDVELRCDPISGHTALYWYRQSLGQGLEFLIYFQGNSAPDKSGLPSDRFSAERTGGSVSTLTIQRTQQEDSAVYLCASSLALIPETQYFGPGTRLLVL.

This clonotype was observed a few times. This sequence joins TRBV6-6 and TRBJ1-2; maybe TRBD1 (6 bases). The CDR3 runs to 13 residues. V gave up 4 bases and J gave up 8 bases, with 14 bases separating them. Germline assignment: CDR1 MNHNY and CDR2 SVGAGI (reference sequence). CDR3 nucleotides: TGTGCCAGCAGTTCGCAGAGGGGGGAGGGCTACACCTTC. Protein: CASSSQRGEGYTF.